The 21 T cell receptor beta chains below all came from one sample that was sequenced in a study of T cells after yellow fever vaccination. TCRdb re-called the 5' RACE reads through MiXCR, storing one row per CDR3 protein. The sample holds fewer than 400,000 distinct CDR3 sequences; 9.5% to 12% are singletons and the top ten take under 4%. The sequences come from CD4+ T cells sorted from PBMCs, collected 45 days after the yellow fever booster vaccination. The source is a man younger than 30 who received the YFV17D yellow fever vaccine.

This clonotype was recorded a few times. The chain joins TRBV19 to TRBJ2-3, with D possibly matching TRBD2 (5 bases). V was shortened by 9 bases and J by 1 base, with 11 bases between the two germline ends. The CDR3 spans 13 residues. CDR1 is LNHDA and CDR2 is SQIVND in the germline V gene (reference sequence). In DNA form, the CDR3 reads TGTGCCAGCGGGGAATCGGGCACAGATACGCAGTATTTT. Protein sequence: CASGESGTDTQYF.

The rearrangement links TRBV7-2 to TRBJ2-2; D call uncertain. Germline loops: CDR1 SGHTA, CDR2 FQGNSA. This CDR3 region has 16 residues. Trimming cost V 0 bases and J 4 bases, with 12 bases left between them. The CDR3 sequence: CASSLAPGPATGELFF. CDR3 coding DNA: TGTGCCAGCAGCTTAGCCCCGGGCCCCGCCACCGGGGAGCTGTTTTTT.

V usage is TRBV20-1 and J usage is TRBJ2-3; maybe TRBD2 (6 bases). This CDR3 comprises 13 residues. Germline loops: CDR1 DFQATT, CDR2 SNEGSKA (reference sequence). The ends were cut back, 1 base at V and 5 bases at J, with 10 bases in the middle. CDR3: CSARGRDLDTQYF. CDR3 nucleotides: TGCAGTGCTAGAGGTCGGGACTTAGATACGCAGTATTTT.

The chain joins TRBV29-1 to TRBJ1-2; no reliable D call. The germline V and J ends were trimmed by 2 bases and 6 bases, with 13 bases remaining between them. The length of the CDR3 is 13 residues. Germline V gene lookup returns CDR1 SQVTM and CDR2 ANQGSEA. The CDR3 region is CSVERGFRNGYTF. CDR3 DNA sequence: TGCAGCGTTGAAAGAGGATTTAGAAATGGCTACACCTTC.

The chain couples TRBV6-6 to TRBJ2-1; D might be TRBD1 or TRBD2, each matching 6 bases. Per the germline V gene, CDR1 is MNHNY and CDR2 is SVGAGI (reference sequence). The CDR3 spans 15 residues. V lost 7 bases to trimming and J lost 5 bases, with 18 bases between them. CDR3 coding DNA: TGTGCCAGCACCCCCCGGGGGCTAGAGAACAATGAGCAGTTCTTC. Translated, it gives CASTPRGLENNEQFF.

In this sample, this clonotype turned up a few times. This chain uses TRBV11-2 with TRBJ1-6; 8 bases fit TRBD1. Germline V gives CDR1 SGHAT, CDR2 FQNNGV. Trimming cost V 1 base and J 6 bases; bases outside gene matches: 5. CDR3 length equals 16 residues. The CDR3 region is CASSLARGRPNSPLHF. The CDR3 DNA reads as TGTGCCAGCAGCTTAGCCAGGGGGCGACCTAATTCACCCCTCCACTTT. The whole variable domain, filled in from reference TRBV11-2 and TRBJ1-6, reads EAGVAQSPRYKIIEKRQSVAFWCNPISGHATLYWYQQILGQGPKLLIQFQNNGVVDDSQLPKDRFSAERLKGVDSTLKIQPAKLEDSAVYLCASSLARGRPNSPLHFGNGTRLTVT.

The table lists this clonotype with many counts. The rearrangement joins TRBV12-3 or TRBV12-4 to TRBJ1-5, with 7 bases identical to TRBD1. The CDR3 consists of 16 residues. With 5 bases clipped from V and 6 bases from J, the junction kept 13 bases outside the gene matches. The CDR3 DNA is TGTGCCAGCAGTCCCGGAGTTTACCAGGGGGGTCAGCCCCAGCATTTT. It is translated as CASSPGVYQGGQPQHF.

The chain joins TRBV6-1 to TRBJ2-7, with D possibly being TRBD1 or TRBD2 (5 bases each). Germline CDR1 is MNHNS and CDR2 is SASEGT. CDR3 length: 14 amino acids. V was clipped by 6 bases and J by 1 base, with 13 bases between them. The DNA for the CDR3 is TGTGCCAGCAGGGGGACCCAGGCATCCTACGAGCAGTACTTC. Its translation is CASRGTQASYEQYF.

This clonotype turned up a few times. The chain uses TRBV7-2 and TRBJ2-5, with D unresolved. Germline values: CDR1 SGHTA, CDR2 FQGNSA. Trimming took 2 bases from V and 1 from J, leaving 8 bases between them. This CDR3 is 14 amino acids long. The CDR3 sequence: CASSLRAVQETQYF. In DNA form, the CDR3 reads TGTGCCAGCAGCTTACGCGCCGTCCAAGAGACCCAGTACTTC.

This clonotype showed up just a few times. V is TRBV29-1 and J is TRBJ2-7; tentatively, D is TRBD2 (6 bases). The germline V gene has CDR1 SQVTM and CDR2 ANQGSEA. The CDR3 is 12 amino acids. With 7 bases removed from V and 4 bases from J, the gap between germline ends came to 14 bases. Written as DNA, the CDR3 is TGCAGCGCTTCTGGGACTTCTTACGAGCAGTACTTC. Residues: CSASGTSYEQYF.

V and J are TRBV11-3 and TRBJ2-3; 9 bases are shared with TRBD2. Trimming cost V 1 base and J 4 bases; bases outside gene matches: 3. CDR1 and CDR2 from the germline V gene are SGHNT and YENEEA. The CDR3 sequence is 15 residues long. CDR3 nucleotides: TGTGCCAGCAGCTTAGCTAGCGGGGTTTCAGATACGCAGTATTTT. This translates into CASSLASGVSDTQYF. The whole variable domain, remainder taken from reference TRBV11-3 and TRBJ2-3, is EAGVVQSPRYKIIEKKQPVAFWCNPISGHNTLYWYLQNLGQGPELLIRYENEEAVDDSQLPKDRFSAERLKGVDSTLKIQPAELGDSAVYLCASSLASGVSDTQYFGPGTRLTVL.

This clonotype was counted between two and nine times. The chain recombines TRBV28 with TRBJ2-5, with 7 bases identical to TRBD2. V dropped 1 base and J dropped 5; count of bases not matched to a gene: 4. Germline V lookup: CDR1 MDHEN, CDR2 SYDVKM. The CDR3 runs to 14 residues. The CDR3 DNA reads TGTGCCAGCAGTTTATCCCTTAGCGGGGAGACCCAGTACTTC. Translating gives CASSLSLSGETQYF.

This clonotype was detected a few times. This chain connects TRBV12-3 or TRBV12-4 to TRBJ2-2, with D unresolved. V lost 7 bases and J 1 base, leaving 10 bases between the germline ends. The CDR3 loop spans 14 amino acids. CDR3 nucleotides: TGTGCCAGCACTATTACACTGAACACCGGGGAGCTGTTTTTT. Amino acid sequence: CASTITLNTGELFF.

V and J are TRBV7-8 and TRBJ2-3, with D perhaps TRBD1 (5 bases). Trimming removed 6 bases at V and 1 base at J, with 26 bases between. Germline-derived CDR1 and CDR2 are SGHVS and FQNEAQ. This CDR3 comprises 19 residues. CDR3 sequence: CASSSSSATRGLGTDTQYF. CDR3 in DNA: TGTGCCAGCAGTTCCAGCTCGGCGACAAGGGGCCTCGGCACAGATACGCAGTATTTT.

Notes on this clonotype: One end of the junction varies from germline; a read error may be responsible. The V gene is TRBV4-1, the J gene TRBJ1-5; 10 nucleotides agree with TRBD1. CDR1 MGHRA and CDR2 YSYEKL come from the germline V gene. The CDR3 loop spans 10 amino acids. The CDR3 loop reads CASRTGTGDF. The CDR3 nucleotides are TGCGCCAGCAGAACCGGGACAGGGGATTTT.

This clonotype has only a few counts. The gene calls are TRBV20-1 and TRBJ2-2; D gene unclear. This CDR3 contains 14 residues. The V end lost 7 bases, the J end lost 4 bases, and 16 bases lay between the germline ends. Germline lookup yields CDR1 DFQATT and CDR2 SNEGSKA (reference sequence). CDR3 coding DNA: TGCAGTGTTACCCGGGCCGGAGTCACCGGGGAGCTGTTTTTT. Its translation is CSVTRAGVTGELFF.

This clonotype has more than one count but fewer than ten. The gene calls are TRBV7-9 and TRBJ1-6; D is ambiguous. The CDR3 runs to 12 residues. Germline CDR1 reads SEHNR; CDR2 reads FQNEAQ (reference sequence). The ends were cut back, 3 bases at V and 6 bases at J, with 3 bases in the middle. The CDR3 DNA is TGTGCCAGCAGCTTCGGTAATTCACCCCTCCACTTT. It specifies CASSFGNSPLHF.

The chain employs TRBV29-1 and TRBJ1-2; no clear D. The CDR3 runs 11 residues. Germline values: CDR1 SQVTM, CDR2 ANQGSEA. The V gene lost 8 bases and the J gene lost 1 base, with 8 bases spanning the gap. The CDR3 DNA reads TGCAGCTACACAAGTAACTATGGCTACACCTTC. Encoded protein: CSYTSNYGYTF.

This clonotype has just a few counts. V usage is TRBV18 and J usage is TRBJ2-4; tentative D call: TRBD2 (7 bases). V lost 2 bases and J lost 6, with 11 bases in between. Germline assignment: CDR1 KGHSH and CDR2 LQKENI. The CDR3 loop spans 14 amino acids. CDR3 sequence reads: CASSPYREGNIQYF. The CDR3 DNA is TGTGCCAGCTCACCATACAGGGAGGGAAACATTCAGTACTTC.

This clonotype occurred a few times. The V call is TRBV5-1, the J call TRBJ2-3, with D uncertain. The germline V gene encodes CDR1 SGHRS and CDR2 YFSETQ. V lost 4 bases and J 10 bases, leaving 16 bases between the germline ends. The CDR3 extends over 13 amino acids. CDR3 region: CASSPGPLGSQYF. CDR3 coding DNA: TGCGCCAGCAGCCCCGGCCCGCTGGGGTCGCAGTATTTT.

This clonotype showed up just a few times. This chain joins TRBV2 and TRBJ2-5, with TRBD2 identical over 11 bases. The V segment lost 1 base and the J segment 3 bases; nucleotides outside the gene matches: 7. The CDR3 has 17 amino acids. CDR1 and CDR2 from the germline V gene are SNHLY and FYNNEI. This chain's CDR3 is CASSEELAGGSKETQYF. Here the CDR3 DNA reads TGTGCCAGCAGTGAAGAGCTAGCGGGGGGATCTAAAGAGACCCAGTACTTC. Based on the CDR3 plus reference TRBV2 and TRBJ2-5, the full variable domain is EPEVTQTPSHQVTQMGQEVILRCVPISNHLYFYWYRQILGQKVEFLVSFYNNEISEKSEIFDDQFSVERPDGSNFTLKIRSTKLEDSAMYFCASSEELAGGSKETQYFGPGTRLLVL.